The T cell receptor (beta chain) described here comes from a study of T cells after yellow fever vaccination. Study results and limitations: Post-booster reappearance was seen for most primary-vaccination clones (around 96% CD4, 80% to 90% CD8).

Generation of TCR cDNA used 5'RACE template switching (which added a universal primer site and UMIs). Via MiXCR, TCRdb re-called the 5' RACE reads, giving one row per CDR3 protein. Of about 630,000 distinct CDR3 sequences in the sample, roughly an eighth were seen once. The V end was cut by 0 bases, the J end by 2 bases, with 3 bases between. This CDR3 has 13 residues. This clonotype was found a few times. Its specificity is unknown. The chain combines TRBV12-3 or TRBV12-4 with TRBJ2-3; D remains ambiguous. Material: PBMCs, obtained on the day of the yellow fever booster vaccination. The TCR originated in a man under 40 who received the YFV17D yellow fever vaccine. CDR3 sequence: CASSLAHTDTQYF. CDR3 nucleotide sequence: TGTGCCAGCAGTTTAGCCCACACAGATACGCAGTATTTT.